This T cell receptor (beta chain) comes out of a study of T cell responses to AZD1222 COVID-19 vaccine. The study, taken as a whole, reports: Vaccine-associated CD4 TCRs ranged over spike, dominating at 160-218 and 743-854.

The CDR3 is made up of 11 amino acids. Trimming removed 5 bases from V and 5 bases from J, with 6 bases in between. From germline, CDR1 is SEHNR and CDR2 FQNEAQ (reference sequence). Clones were sequenced by immunoSEQ multiplex PCR, and TCRdb holds only the in-frame ones, with some missing. The data contain about 150,000 clones, about 87% of them singletons. Comments on this clone: Its antigen is not known.

The sequencing here drew on peripheral blood, taken on day 0 of AZD1222 vaccination. The source is an adult in good health. The rearrangement uses TRBV7-9 and TRBJ2-5, with D unresolved. CDR3: CASSPLETQYF. The CDR3 DNA is TGTGCCAGCAGCCCCTTGGAGACCCAGTACTTC.